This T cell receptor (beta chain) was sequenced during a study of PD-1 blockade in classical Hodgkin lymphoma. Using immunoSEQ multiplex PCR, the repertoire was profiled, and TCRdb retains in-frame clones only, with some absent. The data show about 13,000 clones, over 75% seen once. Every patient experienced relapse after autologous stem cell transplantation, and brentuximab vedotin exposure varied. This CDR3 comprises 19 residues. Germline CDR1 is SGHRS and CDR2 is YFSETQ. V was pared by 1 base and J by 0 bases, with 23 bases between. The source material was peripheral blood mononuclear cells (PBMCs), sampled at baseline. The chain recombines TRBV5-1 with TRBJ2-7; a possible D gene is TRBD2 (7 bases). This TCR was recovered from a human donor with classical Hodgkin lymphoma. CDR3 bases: TGCGCCAGCAGCTTGCGCGGACTAGGGGGATCTTACAGCTCCTACGAGCAGTACTTC. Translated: CASSLRGLGGSYSSYEQYF. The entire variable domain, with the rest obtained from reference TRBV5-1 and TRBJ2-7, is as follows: KAGVTQTPRYLIKTRGQQVTLSCSPISGHRSVSWYQQTPGQGLQFLFEYFSETQRNKGNFPGRFSGRQFSNSRSEMNVSTLELGDSALYLCASSLRGLGGSYSSYEQYFGPGTRLTVT.